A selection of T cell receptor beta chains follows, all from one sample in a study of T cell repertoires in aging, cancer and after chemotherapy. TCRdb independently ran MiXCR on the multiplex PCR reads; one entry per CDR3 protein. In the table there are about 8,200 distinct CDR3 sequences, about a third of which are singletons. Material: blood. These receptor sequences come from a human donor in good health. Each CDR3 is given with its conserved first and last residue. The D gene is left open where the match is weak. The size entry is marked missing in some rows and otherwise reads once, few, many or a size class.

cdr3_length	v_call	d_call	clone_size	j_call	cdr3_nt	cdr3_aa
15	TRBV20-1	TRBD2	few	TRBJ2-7	TGCAGTGCGGCCACTAGCGGGGGGAGGTCCTACGAGCAGTACTTC	CSAATSGGRSYEQYF
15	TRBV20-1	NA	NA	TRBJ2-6	TGCAGTGCTAGAGTTGCCGGCTCTGGGGCCAACGTCCTGACTTTC	CSARVAGSGANVLTF
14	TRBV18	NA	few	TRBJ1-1	TGTGCCAGCTCACCACCGCAAGGATCCTCTGAAGCTTTCTTT	CASSPPQGSSEAFF
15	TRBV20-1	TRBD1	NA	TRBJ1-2	TGCAGTGCTAGAGATGCGGGACAGGGTAACTATGGCTACACCTTC	CSARDAGQGNYGYTF
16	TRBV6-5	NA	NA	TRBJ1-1	TGTGCCAGCAGTTACTCTCTAGGTGGGTTGAACACTGAAGCTTTCTTT	CASSYSLGGLNTEAFF
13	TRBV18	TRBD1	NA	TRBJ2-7	TGTGCCAGCTCACCAGCCTTAGGACAGGGAACCCTTTTC	CASSPALGQGTLF
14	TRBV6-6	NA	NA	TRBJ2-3	TGTGCCAGCAGGGCTGGTCGGGGCACAGATACGCAGTATTTT	CASRAGRGTDTQYF
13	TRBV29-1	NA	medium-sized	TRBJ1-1	TGCAGCGTCCCTTCGGGTTGGGGGCCTGAAGCTTTCTTT	CSVPSGWGPEAFF
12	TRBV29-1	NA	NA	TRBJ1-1	TGCAGCGTTTCCCCCGGGGGCCGAGAAGCTTTCTTT	CSVSPGGREAFF
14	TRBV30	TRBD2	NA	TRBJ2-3	TGTGCCTGGAGTGTGGGTGGGGGGGCAGATACGCAGTATTTT	CAWSVGGGADTQYF
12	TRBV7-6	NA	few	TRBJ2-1	TGTGCCAGCAGCAGCCTGTCTGCGGAGCAGTTCTTC	CASSSLSAEQFF
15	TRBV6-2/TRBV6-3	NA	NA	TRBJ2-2	TGTGCCAGCAGGCCCCACCGGGAGAGCACCGGGGAGCTGTTTTTT	CASRPHRESTGELFF
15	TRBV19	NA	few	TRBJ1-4	TGTGCCAGTAGTATCGGGTTGGGAGGTAGAGAAAAACTGTTTTTT	CASSIGLGGREKLFF
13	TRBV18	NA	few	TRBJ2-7	TGTGCCAGCTCACCAACGACCCCAGGGGAGCAGTACTTC	CASSPTTPGEQYF
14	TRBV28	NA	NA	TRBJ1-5	TGTGCCAGCAGTTGGGGGGGGAGCAATCAGCCCCAGCATTTT	CASSWGGSNQPQHF
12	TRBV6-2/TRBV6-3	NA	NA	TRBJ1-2	TGTGCCAGCAGCCGGACGTACTATGGCTACACCTTC	CASSRTYYGYTF
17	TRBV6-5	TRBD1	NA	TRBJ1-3	TGTGCCAGCACTGGGACAGGAGTCAGGGATCTAGGAAACACCATATATTTT	CASTGTGVRDLGNTIYF
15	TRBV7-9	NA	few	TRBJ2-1	TGTGCCAGCAGCTTTCCCGGGACACTAGACAATGAGCAGTTCTTC	CASSFPGTLDNEQFF
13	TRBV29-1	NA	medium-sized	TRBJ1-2	TGCAGCGTCGAGACAGGCAGTCAATATGGCTACACCTTC	CSVETGSQYGYTF
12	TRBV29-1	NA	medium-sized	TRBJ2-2	TGCAGCGTTGTGTCCGGTGGGAGGGAGCTGTTTTTT	CSVVSGGRELFF
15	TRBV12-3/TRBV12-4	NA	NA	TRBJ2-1	TGTGCCAGCAGCCGCCTTGCATCCTCCTACAATGAGCAGTTCTTC	CASSRLASSYNEQFF
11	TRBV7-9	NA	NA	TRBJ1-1	TGTGCCAGCAGCTCCGGGACTGAAGCTTTCTTT	CASSSGTEAFF
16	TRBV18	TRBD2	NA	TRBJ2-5	TGTGCCAGCTCACCAACCCGGCGGGGGGGCCAAGAGACCCAGTACTTC	CASSPTRRGGQETQYF
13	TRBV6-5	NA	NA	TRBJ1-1	TGTGCCAGCAGTTACGGGAGGGGGACTGAAGCTTTCTTT	CASSYGRGTEAFF
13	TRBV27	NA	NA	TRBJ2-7	TGTGCCAGCATTTCCCAAAGCTCCTACGAGCAGTACTTC	CASISQSSYEQYF
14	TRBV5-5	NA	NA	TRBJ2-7	TGTGCCAGCAGCTTGGTTGCGATCACCTACGAGCAGTACTTC	CASSLVAITYEQYF
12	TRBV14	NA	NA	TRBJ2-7	TGTGCCAGCAGCCAATGGTCAGGGGATAAGTACTTC	CASSQWSGDKYF
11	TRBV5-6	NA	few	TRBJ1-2	TGTGCCAGCAGCTTAGACTATGGCTACACCTTC	CASSLDYGYTF
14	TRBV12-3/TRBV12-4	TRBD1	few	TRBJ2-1	TGTGCCAGCAGAGGGACAGGAGGGTACAATGAGCAGTTCTTC	CASRGTGGYNEQFF
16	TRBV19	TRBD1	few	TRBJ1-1	TGTGCCAGCCTTTCAATGGACAGGCTGAGGGGACAGGGAGCTTTCTTT	CASLSMDRLRGQGAFF
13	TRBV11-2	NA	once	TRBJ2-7	TGTGCCAGCAAACAGGGAGGGTCCTACGAGCAGTACTTC	CASKQGGSYEQYF
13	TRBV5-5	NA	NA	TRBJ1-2	TGTGCCAGCAGCCTGACCGTTAACTATGGCTACACCTTC	CASSLTVNYGYTF
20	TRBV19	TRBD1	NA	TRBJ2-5	TGTGCCAGTAGTACTTCCGGGACAGCGAGGCTCGATGAGCGGCAAGAGACCCAGTACTTC	CASSTSGTARLDERQETQYF
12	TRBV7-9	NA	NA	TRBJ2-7	TGTGCCAGCAGCTTAAACAGTCACGAGCAGTACTTC	CASSLNSHEQYF
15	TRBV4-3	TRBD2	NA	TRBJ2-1	TGCGCCAGCAGCCAGACTAGCGACTCCTACAATGAGCAGTTCTTC	CASSQTSDSYNEQFF
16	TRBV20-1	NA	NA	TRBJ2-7	TGCAGTGCTAGATCTACCGACAGGCCTAACTCCTACGAGCAGTACTTC	CSARSTDRPNSYEQYF
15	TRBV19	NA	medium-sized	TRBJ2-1	TGTGCCAGTAGTATTCGGGGCCCTAATAACAATGAGCAGTTCTTC	CASSIRGPNNNEQFF
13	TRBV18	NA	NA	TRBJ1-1	TGTGCCAGCTCACCTCCTATGAACACTGAAGCTTTCTTT	CASSPPMNTEAFF
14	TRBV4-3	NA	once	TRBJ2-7	TGCGCCAGCAGCCAAGATCCTGCAGGGCGCGAGCAGTACTTC	CASSQDPAGREQYF
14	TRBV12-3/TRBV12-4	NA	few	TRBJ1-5	TGTGCCAGCAGTTTTGGGGGGCCCAATCAGCCCCAGCATTTT	CASSFGGPNQPQHF
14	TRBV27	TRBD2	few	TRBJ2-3	TGTGCCAGCAGCGGGGGGCGGGAGGTGGATACGCAGTATTTT	CASSGGREVDTQYF
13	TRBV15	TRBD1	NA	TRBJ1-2	TGTGCCACCAGCAGAAGGGGGACAGTGATTTACACCTTC	CATSRRGTVIYTF
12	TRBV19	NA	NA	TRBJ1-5	TGTGCCAGTAGTATAGGAGGCCAGCCCCAGCATTTT	CASSIGGQPQHF
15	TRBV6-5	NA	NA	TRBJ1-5	TGTGCCAGCAGTTACTCGAGTAGGGCTTCCCAGCCCCAGCATTTT	CASSYSSRASQPQHF
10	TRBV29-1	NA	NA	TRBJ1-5	TGCAGTATCAGGGGTCAGCCCCAGCATTTT	CSIRGQPQHF
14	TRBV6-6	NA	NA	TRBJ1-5	TGTGCCAGCAGTACCTACAGTAGCAATCAGCCCCAGCATTTT	CASSTYSSNQPQHF
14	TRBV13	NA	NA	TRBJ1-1	TGTGCCAGCAGCCCCAGGGTCTTTAGCACTGAAGCTTTCTTT	CASSPRVFSTEAFF
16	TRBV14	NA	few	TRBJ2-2	TGTGCCAGCAGCTACAGACTAGAAACGAACACCGGGGAGCTGTTTTTT	CASSYRLETNTGELFF
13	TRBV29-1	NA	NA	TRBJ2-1	TGCAGCGTTGATCCCTCAGCCTACAATGAGCAGTTCTTC	CSVDPSAYNEQFF
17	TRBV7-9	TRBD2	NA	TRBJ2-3	TGTGCCAGCAGCTGGACTAGCGGGGGGTCTAGCACAGATACGCAGTATTTT	CASSWTSGGSSTDTQYF
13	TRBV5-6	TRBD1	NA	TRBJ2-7	TGTGCCAGCAACAGGGGGCGCGGGTACGAGCAGTACTTC	CASNRGRGYEQYF
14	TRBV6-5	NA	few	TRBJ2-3	TGTGCCAGCAGAACAGGGGGGGACACAGATACGCAGTATTTT	CASRTGGDTDTQYF
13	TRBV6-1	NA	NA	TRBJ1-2	TGTGCCAGCAGGGACGGGATGGTCTATGGCTACACCTTC	CASRDGMVYGYTF
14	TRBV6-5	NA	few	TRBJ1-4	TGTGCCAGCAGTTACGAGTGGGGGGATGAAAAACTGTTTTTT	CASSYEWGDEKLFF